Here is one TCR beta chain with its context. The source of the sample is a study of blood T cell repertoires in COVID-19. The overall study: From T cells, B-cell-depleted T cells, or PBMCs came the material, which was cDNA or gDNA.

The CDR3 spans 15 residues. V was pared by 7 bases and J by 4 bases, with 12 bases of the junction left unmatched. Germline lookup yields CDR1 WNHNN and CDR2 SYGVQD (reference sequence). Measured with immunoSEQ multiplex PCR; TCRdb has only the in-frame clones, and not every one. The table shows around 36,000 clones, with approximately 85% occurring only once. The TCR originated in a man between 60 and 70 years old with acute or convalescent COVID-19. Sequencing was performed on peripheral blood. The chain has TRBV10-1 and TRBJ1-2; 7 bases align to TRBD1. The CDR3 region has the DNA TGCGCCAGCACCCAACGGAGGGGGCATATCTATGGCTACACCTTC. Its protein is CASTQRRGHIYGYTF.